The rows below give T cell receptor beta chains drawn from one sample of a study of T cell responses to AZD1222 COVID-19 vaccine. The table came from immunoSEQ multiplex PCR; TCRdb's copy has only in-frame clones and leaves some out. This sample has about 130,000 clones; 88% occur once, and the top ten carry 4.5% to 6.5%. The specimen was peripheral blood, collected 28 days after the second AZD1222 dose. These receptors originate from an adult who received the AZD1222 COVID-19 vaccine. CDR3s leave out the opening cysteine and the closing phenylalanine or tryptophan.

j_gene,len,v_gene,CDR3aa
TRBJ2-7,10,TRBV29-1,SVGRGQYEQY
TRBJ1-2,12,TRBV5-1,ASSLDGANYGYT
TRBJ1-2,12,TRBV2,ASSFYAVGYGYT
TRBJ2-1,11,TRBV3-1/TRBV3-2,ASSQGNLREQF
TRBJ1-6,15,TRBV12-5,ASGLYRGALNNSPLH
TRBJ1-2,11,TRBV19,ASSRDGGDGYT
TRBJ2-7,10,TRBV2,ASSRKFYEQY
TRBJ2-1,11,TRBV30,AWSSGSGYEQF
TRBJ2-5,19,TRBV4-2,ARPHARGAGGLIQMQETQY
TRBJ2-7,13,TRBV7-2,ASSAPGLPTSEQY
TRBJ1-2,11,TRBV7-2,ASSEGGSYGYT
TRBJ1-1,13,TRBV6-5,ASSYTGQGRTEAF
TRBJ1-5,13,TRBV27,ASSSLEGGIQPQH
TRBJ1-2,14,TRBV30,AWSVPGTGVAYGYT
TRBJ2-5,14,TRBV20-1,SASSGSGRSRETQY
TRBJ1-2,11,TRBV4-1,ASSQDVGSGYT
TRBJ1-1,13,TRBV3-1/TRBV3-2,ASSNEGLRGREAF
TRBJ1-1,11,TRBV2,ASSTGQDTEAF
TRBJ1-6,14,TRBV14,ASSFGGTGLSSPLH
TRBJ2-5,12,TRBV6-5,ASSYDTDGETQY
TRBJ2-3,15,TRBV6-1,ASSEYRGSGETDTQY
TRBJ1-1,11,TRBV19,ASSSQLNTEAF
TRBJ1-5,13,TRBV7-2,ASSLAGMEYQPQH
TRBJ1-1,10,TRBV6-6,ASSYGQGSAF
TRBJ1-6,13,TRBV28,ASSLDTGVGSPLH
TRBJ2-6,16,TRBV3-1/TRBV3-2,ASSPTTGTFSGANVLT
TRBJ2-1,11,TRBV3-1/TRBV3-2,ASSQGLGVEQF
TRBJ2-1,11,TRBV11-1,ASSSTAPGEQF
TRBJ1-4,9,TRBV12-5,ASGADERLF
TRBJ1-4,14,TRBV19,ASSLVPGTGYEKLF
TRBJ1-5,14,TRBV6-1,ASSGIYRGSNQPQH
TRBJ2-5,14,TRBV6-5,ASSYGMQGTEETQY